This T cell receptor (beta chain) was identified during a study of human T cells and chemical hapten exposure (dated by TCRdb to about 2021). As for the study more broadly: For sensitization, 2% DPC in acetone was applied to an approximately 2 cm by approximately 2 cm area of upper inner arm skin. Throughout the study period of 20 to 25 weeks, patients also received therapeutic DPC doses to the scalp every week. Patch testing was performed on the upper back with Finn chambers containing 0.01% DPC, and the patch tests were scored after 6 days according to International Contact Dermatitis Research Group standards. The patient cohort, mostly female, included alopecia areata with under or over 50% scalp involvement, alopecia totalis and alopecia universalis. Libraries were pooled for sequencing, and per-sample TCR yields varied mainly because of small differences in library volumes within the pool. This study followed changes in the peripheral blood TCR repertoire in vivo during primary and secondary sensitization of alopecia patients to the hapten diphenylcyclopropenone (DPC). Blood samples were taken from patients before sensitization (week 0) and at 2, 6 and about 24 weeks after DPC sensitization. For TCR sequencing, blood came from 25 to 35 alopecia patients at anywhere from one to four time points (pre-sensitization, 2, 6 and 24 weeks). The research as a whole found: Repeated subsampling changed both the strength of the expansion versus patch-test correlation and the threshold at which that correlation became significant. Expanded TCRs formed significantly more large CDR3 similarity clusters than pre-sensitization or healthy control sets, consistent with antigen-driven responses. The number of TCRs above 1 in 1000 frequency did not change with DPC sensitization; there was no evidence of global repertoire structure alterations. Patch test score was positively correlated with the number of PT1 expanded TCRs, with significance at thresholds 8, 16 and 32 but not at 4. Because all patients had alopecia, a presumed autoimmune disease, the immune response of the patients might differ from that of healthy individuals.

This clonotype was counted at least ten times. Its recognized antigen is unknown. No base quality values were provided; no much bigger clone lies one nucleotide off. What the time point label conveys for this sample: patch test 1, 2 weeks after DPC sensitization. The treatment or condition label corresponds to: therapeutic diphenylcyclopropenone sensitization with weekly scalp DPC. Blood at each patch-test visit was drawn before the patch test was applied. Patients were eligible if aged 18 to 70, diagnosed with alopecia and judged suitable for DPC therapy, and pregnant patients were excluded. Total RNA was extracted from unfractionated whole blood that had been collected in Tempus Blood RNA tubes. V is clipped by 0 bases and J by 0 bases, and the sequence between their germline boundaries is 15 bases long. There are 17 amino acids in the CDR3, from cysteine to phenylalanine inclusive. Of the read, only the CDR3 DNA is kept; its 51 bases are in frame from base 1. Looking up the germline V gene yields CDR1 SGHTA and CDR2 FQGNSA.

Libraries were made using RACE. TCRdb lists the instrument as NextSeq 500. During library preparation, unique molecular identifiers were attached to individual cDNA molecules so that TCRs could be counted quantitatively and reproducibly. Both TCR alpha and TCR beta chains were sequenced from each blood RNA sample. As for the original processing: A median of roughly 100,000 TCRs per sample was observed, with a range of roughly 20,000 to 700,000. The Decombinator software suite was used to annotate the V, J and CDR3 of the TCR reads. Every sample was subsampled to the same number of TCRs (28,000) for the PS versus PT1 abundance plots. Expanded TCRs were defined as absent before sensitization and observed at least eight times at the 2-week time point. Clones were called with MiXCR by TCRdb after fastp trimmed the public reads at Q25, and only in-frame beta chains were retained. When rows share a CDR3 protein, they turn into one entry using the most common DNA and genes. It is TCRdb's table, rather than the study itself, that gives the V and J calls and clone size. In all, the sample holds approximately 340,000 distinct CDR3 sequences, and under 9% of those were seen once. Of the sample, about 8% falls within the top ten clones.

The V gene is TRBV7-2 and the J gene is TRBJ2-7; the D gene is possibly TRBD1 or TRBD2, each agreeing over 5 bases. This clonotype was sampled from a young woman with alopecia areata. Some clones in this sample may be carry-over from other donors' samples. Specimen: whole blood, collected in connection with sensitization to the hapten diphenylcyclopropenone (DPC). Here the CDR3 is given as CASSLAPGAVSSYEQYF. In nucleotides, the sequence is TGTGCCAGCAGCTTAGCGCCCGGGGCAGTCAGCTCCTACGAGCAGTACTTC.